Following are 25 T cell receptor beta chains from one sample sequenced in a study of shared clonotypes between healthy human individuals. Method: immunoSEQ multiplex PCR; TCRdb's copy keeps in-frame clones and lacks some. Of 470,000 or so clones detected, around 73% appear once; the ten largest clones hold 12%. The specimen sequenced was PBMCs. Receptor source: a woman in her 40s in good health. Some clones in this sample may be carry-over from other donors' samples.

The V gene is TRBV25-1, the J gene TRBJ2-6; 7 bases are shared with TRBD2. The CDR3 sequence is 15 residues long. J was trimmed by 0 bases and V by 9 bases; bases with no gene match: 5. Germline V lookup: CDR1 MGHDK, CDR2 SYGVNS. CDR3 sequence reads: CASSGGSSGANVLTF. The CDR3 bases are TGTGCCAGTTCGGGGGGAAGCTCTGGGGCCAACGTCCTGACTTTC.

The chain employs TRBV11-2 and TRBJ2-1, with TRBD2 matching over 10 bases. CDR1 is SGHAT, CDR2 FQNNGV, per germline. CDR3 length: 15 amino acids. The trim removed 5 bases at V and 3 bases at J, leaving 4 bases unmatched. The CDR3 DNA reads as TGTGCCAGCAGCGCACTAGCGGGACTCTACAATGAGCAGTTCTTC. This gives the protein CASSALAGLYNEQFF.

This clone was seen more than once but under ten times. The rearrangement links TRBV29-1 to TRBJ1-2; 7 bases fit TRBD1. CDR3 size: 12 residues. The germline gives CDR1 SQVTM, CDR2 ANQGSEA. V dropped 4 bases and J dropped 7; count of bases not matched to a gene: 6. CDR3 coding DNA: TGCAGCGTTGGGGGGACAGCGGGTGGCTACACCTTC. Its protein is CSVGGTAGGYTF.

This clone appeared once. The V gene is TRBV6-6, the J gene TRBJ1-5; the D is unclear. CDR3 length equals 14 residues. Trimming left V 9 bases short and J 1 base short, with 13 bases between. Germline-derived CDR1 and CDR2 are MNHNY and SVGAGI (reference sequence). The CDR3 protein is CASGQAGSNQPQHF. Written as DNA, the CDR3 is TGTGCCAGTGGGCAGGCGGGGAGCAATCAGCCCCAGCATTTT.

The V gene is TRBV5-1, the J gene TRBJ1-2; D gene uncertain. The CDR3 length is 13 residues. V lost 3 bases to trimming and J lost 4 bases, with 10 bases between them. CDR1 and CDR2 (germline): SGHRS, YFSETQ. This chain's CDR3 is CASSSEARYGYTF. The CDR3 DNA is TGCGCCAGCAGCTCCGAGGCCCGCTATGGCTACACCTTC.

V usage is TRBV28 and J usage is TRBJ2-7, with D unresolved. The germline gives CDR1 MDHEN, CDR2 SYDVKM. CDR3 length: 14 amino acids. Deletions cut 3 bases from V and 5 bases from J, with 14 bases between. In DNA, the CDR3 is TGTGCCAGCAGTTTGGCCCGAGACTGGGACGAGCAGTACTTC. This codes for CASSLARDWDEQYF.

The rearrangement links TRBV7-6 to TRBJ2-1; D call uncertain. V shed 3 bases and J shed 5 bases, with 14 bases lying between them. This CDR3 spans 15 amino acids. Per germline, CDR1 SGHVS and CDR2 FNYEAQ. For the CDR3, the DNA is TGTGCCAGCAGCTTCAATCCAGGTGGGGACAATGAGCAGTTCTTC. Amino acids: CASSFNPGGDNEQFF.

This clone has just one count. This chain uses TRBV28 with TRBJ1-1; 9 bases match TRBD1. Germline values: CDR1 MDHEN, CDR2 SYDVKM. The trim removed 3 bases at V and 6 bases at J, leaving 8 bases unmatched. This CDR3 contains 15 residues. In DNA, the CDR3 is TGTGCCAGCAGTTTTTCACCGGGACAGGGCCCTGAAGCTTTCTTT. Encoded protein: CASSFSPGQGPEAFF.

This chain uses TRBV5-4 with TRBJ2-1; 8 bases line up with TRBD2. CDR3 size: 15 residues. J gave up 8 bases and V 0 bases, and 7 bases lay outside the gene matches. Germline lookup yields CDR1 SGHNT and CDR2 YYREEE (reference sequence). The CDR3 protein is CASSLGGTRRDEQFF. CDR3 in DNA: TGTGCCAGCAGCTTGGGCGGGACTAGACGGGATGAGCAGTTCTTC.

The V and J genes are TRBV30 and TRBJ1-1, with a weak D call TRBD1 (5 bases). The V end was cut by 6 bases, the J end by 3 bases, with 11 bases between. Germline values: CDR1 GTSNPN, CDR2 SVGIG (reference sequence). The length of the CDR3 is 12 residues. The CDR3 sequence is CACQGRYTEAFF. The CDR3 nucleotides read TGTGCCTGTCAGGGTCGTTACACTGAAGCTTTCTTT. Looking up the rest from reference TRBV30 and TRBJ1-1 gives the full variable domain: SQTIHQWPATLVQPVGSPLSLECTVEGTSNPNLYWYRQAAGRGLQLLFYSVGIGQISSEVPQNLSASRPQDRQFILSSKKLLLSDSGFYLCACQGRYTEAFFGQGTRLTVV.

The CDR3 DNA sequence: TGTGCCATCAGTGAGCCCGGCCGGGGCCCCTACGAGCAGTACTTC. Encoded protein: CAISEPGRGPYEQYF. The chain is built from TRBV10-3 and TRBJ2-7, with D possibly being TRBD1 or TRBD2 (5 bases each). There are 15 residues in the CDR3. V was shortened by 2 bases and J by 2 bases, with 13 bases between the two germline ends. From germline, CDR1 is ENHRY and CDR2 SYGVKD.

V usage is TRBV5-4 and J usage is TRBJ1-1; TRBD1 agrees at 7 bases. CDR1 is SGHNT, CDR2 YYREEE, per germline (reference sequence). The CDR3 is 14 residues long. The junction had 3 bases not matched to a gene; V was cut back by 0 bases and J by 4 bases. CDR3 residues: CASSLDRGPTEAFF. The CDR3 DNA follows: TGTGCCAGCAGCTTGGATAGGGGGCCCACTGAAGCTTTCTTT.

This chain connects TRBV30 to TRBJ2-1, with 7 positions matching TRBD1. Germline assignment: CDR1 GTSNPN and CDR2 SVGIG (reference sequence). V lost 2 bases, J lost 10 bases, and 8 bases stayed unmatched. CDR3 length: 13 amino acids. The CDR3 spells CAWSPVGGREQFF. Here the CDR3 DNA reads TGTGCCTGGAGTCCTGTAGGGGGCCGGGAGCAGTTCTTC.

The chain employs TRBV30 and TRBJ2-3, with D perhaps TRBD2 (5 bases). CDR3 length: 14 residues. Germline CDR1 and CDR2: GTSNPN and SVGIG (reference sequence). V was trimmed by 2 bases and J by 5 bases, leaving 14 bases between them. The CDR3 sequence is CAWSSGFRGDTQYF. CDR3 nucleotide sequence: TGTGCCTGGAGTTCCGGTTTCCGGGGAGATACGCAGTATTTT.

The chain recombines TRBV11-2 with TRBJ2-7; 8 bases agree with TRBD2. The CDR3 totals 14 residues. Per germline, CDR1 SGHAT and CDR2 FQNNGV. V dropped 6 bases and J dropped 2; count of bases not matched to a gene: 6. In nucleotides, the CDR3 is TGTGCCAGCAGTCTAGCGGGTTTCCCCTACGAGCAGTACTTC. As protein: CASSLAGFPYEQYF.

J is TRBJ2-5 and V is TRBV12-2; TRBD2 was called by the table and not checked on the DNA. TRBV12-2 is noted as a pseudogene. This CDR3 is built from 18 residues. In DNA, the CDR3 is TGTGCAAGTCGCTTAGCGTCCCGGACTAGTTTTTCCCAAGAGACCCAGTACTTC. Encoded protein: CASRLASRTSFSQETQYF.

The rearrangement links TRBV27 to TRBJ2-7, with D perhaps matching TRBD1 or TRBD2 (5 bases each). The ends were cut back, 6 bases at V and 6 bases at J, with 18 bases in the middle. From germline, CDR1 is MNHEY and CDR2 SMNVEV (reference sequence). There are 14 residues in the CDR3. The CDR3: CASRRPYGTGEQYF. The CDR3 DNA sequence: TGTGCCAGCAGACGACCCTATGGGACGGGCGAGCAGTACTTC.

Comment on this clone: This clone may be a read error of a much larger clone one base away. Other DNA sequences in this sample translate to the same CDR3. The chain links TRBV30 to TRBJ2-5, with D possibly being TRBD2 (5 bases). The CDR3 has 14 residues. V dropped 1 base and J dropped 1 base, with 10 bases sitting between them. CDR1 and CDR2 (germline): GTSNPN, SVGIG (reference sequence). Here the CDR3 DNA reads TGTGCCTGGAGTGGAGGGAACCCCCAAGAGACCCAGTACTTC. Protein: CAWSGGNPQETQYF. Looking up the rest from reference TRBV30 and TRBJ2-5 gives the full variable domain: SQTIHQWPATLVQPVGSPLSLECTVEGTSNPNLYWYRQAAGRGLQLLFYSVGIGQISSEVPQNLSASRPQDRQFILSSKKLLLSDSGFYLCAWSGGNPQETQYFGPGTRLLVL.

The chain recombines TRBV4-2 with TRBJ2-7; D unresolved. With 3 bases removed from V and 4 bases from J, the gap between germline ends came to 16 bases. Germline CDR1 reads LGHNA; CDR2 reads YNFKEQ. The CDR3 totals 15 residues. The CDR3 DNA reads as TGTGCCAGCAGCCAGGGGTGGCTGGAATCGTACGAGCAGTACTTC. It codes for CASSQGWLESYEQYF.

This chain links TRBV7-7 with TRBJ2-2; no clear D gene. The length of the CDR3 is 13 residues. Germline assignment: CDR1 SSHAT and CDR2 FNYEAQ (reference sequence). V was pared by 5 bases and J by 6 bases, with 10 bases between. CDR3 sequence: CASSTGWAGELFF. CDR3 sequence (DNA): TGTGCCAGCAGCACCGGTTGGGCCGGGGAGCTGTTTTTT.

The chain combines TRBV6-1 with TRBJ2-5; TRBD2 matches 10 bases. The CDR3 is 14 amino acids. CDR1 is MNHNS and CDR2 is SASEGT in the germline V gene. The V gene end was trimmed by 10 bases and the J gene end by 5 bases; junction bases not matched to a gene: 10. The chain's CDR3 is CATFNLAGDETQYF. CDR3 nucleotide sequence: TGTGCCACCTTTAACCTAGCGGGAGATGAGACCCAGTACTTC.

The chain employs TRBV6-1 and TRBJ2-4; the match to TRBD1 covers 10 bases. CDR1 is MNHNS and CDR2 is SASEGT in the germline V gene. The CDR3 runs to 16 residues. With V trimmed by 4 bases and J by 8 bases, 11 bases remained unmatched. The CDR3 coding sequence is TGTGCCAGCAGTGGGGGGACAGGGGACGGGGTTGACATTCAGTACTTC. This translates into CASSGGTGDGVDIQYF.

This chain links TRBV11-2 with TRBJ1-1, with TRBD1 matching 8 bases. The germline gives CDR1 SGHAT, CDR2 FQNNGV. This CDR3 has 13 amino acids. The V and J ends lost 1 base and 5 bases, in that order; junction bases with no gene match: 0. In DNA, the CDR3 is TGTGCCAGCAGCTTAGGACAGGGGACTGAAGCTTTCTTT. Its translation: CASSLGQGTEAFF.

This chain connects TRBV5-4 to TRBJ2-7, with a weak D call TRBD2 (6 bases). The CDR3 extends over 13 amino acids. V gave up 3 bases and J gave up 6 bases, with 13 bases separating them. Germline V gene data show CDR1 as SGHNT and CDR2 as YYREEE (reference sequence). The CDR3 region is CASSSWGDGEQYF. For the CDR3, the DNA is TGTGCCAGCAGCTCTTGGGGGGATGGCGAGCAGTACTTC.

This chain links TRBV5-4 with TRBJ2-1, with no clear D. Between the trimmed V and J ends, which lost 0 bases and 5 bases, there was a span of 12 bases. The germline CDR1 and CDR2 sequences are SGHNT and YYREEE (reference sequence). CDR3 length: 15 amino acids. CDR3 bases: TGTGCCAGCAGCTTGGGCTCTACGTCGGACAATGAGCAGTTCTTC. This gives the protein CASSLGSTSDNEQFF.